Following are 31 T cell receptor beta chains from one sample sequenced in a study of T cells in Graves' hyperthyroidism and ophthalmopathy. RNA transcripts gave rise to amplified TCR beta CDR3 regions. Initially, a first-round RT-PCR of the TCR CDR3 employed the HTBI primer set. TCRdb re-called the multiplex PCR reads with MiXCR, one entry per CDR3 protein. The sample lists approximately 720,000 distinct CDR3 sequences; approximately 19% were seen once. The sequenced sample was blood. Receptor source: a woman aged 45 to 65 with Graves' hyperthyroidism that later progressed to Graves' ophthalmopathy.

This clonotype was observed many times. The rearrangement uses TRBV12-3 or TRBV12-4 and TRBJ2-3; 8 positions agree with TRBD1. The CDR3 loop spans 12 amino acids. Germline trimming cut 6 bases from V and 5 bases from J; bases unmatched to any gene: 1. CDR3 bases: TGTGCCAGCAGACAGGGGGGAGATACGCAGTATTTT. Its protein is CASRQGGDTQYF.

This clonotype appeared many times. The genes are TRBV27 and TRBJ1-2; 7 bases map to TRBD1. The CDR3 loop spans 15 amino acids. Trimming removed 5 bases from V and 5 bases from J; junction bases left unmatched: 11. Germline CDR1 MNHEY, CDR2 SMNVEV (reference sequence). The CDR3 here is CASSPREGAKYGYTF. DNA for the CDR3: TGTGCCAGCAGTCCGAGGGAGGGGGCGAAGTATGGCTACACCTTC.

This clonotype was recorded many times. The V call is TRBV7-8, the J call TRBJ2-1, with a possible D match to TRBD1 (5 bases). The germline CDR1 and CDR2 sequences are SGHVS and FQNEAQ. This CDR3 has 14 amino acids. With 5 bases removed from V and 4 bases from J, the gap between germline ends came to 12 bases. The CDR3 spells CASSPLTAYNEQFF. CDR3 coding DNA: TGTGCCAGCAGCCCCCTGACAGCTTACAATGAGCAGTTCTTC.

The chain recombines TRBV29-1 with TRBJ1-1; D not certain. V dropped 6 bases and J dropped 1 base, with 15 bases sitting between them. The CDR3 totals 14 residues. Germline V lookup: CDR1 SQVTM, CDR2 ANQGSEA. The CDR3 bases are TGCAGCGTCTCCTATTTGCCGGGGAACACTGAAGCTTTCTTT. Its translation: CSVSYLPGNTEAFF.

Ten or more counts support this clonotype. V usage is TRBV7-9 and J usage is TRBJ1-2; the D gene is possibly TRBD1 (5 bases). Germline CDR1 is SEHNR and CDR2 is FQNEAQ (reference sequence). V was pared by 6 bases and J by 4 bases, with 24 bases between. This CDR3 is 17 amino acids long. The CDR3 here is CASSWIRGAVTVYGYTF. CDR3 coding DNA: TGTGCCAGCAGTTGGATCCGGGGCGCCGTCACAGTCTATGGCTACACCTTC.

This clonotype was detected many times. The rearrangement uses TRBV12-3 or TRBV12-4 and TRBJ2-5; 8 nucleotides match TRBD1. The V and J ends lost 6 bases and 5 bases, in that order; junction bases with no gene match: 8. The CDR3 consists of 14 residues. This chain's CDR3 is CASRDGQGWETQYF. The CDR3 bases are TGTGCCAGCAGAGACGGACAGGGTTGGGAGACCCAGTACTTC.

The gene calls are TRBV25-1 and TRBJ1-1, with D uncertain. This CDR3 contains 14 residues. Trimming stripped 7 bases from V and 5 bases from J, with 17 bases between. Germline CDR1 is MGHDK and CDR2 is SYGVNS. Here the CDR3 reads CASIPPRGGTEAFF. The CDR3 bases are TGTGCCAGCATCCCCCCCAGAGGAGGGACTGAAGCTTTCTTT.

In its sample, this clonotype was seen many times. The chain joins TRBV7-6 to TRBJ2-3; TRBD2 matches 10 bases. The CDR3 runs 17 residues. With 5 bases clipped from V and 2 bases from J, the junction kept 10 bases outside the gene matches. The germline CDR1 and CDR2 sequences are SGHVS and FNYEAQ. The CDR3, as DNA: TGTGCCAGCAGCCCCCCTAGCGGGGGACGCCTCACAGATACGCAGTATTTT. It encodes CASSPPSGGRLTDTQYF.

This clonotype was counted only a few times. V usage is TRBV29-1 and J usage is TRBJ1-1; D unclear. The CDR3 covers 9 residues. V was pared by 3 bases and J by 6 bases, with 2 bases between. Germline CDR1 and CDR2: SQVTM and ANQGSEA. CDR3 residues: CSVEAEAFF. The CDR3 nucleotides read TGCAGCGTTGAGGCTGAAGCTTTCTTT.

The sample holds many counts of this clonotype. The J gene is TRBJ2-1, the V gene TRBV3-1; 11 nucleotides match TRBD2. J lost 3 bases, V lost 2 bases, and 3 bases had no gene match. The CDR3 is 16 residues long. Germline CDR1 reads LGHDT; CDR2 reads YNNKEL (reference sequence). CDR3 sequence (DNA): TGTGCCAGCAGCCAACAACTAGCGGGGGACTACAATGAGCAGTTCTTC. As protein: CASSQQLAGDYNEQFF.

The chain uses TRBV28 and TRBJ1-2, with D maybe TRBD1 (6 bases). Germline V gene sequence: CDR1 MDHEN, CDR2 SYDVKM. The length of the CDR3 is 17 residues. The germline V and J ends were trimmed by 6 bases and 8 bases, with 28 bases remaining between them. The CDR3, as DNA: TGTGCCAGCAGGTACCCGATCGGGACACCGAGTCGACAAGGCTACACCTTC. It is translated as CASRYPIGTPSRQGYTF.

J is TRBJ1-5 and V is TRBV15, with D uncertain. This CDR3 has 17 amino acids. Germline V gene lookup returns CDR1 LNHNV and CDR2 YYDKDF (reference sequence). The V and J ends lost 1 base and 2 bases respectively, with 15 bases between them. In DNA form, the CDR3 reads TGTGCCACCAGCAGAGGTTGGTGGCAGTTTGGCAATCAGCCCCAGCATTTT. It translates to CATSRGWWQFGNQPQHF.

The chain couples TRBV6-6 to TRBJ1-2; a weak D match, TRBD1 (5 bases). Trimming stripped 0 bases from V and 2 bases from J, with 10 bases between. Germline V gives CDR1 MNHNY, CDR2 SVGAGI (reference sequence). This CDR3 spans 15 amino acids. The CDR3 DNA is TGTGCCAGCAGTTACTCTATCGGGGACAACTATGGCTACACCTTC. It yields the protein CASSYSIGDNYGYTF.

This clonotype was seen only a few times. The rearrangement links TRBV2 to TRBJ2-1; D gene uncertain. The CDR3 runs to 13 residues. The germline V gene has CDR1 SNHLY and CDR2 FYNNEI. V lost 5 bases, J lost 6 bases, and 11 bases lay in between. CDR3 sequence: CASSFRRTNEQFF. The CDR3 bases are TGTGCCAGCAGTTTCCGGCGGACCAATGAGCAGTTCTTC.

Many counts were recorded for this clonotype. The gene calls are TRBV2 and TRBJ2-1, with 14 nucleotides matching TRBD2. J was trimmed by 7 bases and V by 0 bases; bases with no gene match: 11. The V gene's germline CDR1 is SNHLY and CDR2 FYNNEI. This CDR3 comprises 19 residues. This CDR3 is CASSEARTTSGGGGNEQFF. CDR3 in DNA: TGTGCCAGCAGTGAAGCGCGCACGACTAGCGGGGGGGGAGGTAATGAGCAGTTCTTC.

This clonotype was detected a few times. The gene calls are TRBV20-1 and TRBJ2-5; perhaps TRBD2 as D (5 bases). Germline V gene data show CDR1 as DFQATT and CDR2 as SNEGSKA (reference sequence). V lost 4 bases to trimming and J lost 4 bases, with 13 bases between them. The CDR3 has 13 residues. Written as DNA, the CDR3 is TGCAGTGCTACCGGACTCTGGGGAGAGACCCAGTACTTC. Its translation is CSATGLWGETQYF.

The V and J genes are TRBV11-2 and TRBJ2-7; D uncertain. Trimming stripped 0 bases from V and 3 bases from J, with 6 bases between. Germline CDR1 and CDR2: SGHAT and FQNNGV. CDR3 size: 13 residues. In nucleotides, the CDR3 is TGTGCCAGCAGCTTAGAACGGGTCTACGAGCAGTACTTC. Protein: CASSLERVYEQYF.

In this sample, this clonotype turned up a few times. The V and J genes are TRBV12-3 or TRBV12-4 and TRBJ2-5; no reliable D call. This CDR3 is built from 14 residues. Between the trimmed V and J ends, which lost 0 bases and 5 bases, there was a span of 10 bases. CDR3 coding DNA: TGTGCCAGCAGTTTAGCGCTTACCTCGGAGACCCAGTACTTC. Its translation is CASSLALTSETQYF.

The genes are TRBV9 and TRBJ2-7; tentatively, D is TRBD1 (7 bases). The CDR3 length is 14 residues. Trimming took 3 bases from V and 0 from J, leaving 10 bases between them. Germline CDR1 reads SGDLS; CDR2 reads YYNGEE. The CDR3 coding sequence is TGTGCCAGCAGCGCCCAGGGGGGCTCCTACGAGCAGTACTTC. It codes for CASSAQGGSYEQYF.

This chain uses TRBV4-2 with TRBJ1-2; D is possibly TRBD1 (5 bases). Deletions cut 7 bases from V and 0 bases from J, with 15 bases between. Per the germline V gene, CDR1 is LGHNA and CDR2 is YNFKEQ. The CDR3 is 15 amino acids. This chain's CDR3 is CASTPGGRANYGYTF. The CDR3 DNA follows: TGTGCCAGCACCCCCGGAGGCAGGGCTAACTATGGCTACACCTTC.

Many counts were recorded for this clonotype. The gene calls are TRBV6-6 and TRBJ2-5; 8 bases fit TRBD2. The V gene end was trimmed by 2 bases and the J gene end by 4 bases; junction bases not matched to a gene: 6. Germline V gene sequence: CDR1 MNHNY, CDR2 SVGAGI (reference sequence). This CDR3 contains 15 residues. The chain's CDR3 is CASSYRPAGVETQYF. For the CDR3, the DNA is TGTGCCAGCAGTTACAGGCCAGCGGGGGTAGAGACCCAGTACTTC.

Many counts were recorded for this clonotype. This sequence joins TRBV12-3 or TRBV12-4 and TRBJ2-3; 8 bases are shared with TRBD2. With 6 bases clipped from V and 2 bases from J, the junction kept 10 bases outside the gene matches. This CDR3 spans 16 amino acids. The CDR3 region is CASRPGTSIFTDTQYF. In DNA form, the CDR3 reads TGTGCCAGCAGGCCCGGGACTAGTATTTTCACAGATACGCAGTATTTT.

V usage is TRBV9 and J usage is TRBJ1-2, with 12 bases lining up with TRBD1. J was trimmed by 5 bases and V by 4 bases; bases with no gene match: 9. The CDR3 contains 16 residues. Germline V gene lookup returns CDR1 SGDLS and CDR2 YYNGEE. CDR3 sequence (DNA): TGTGCCAGCAGCTCCAGTAGGGGACAGGGGGCTTATGGCTACACCTTC. Amino acid sequence: CASSSSRGQGAYGYTF. The full variable domain, its missing parts supplied by reference TRBV9 and TRBJ1-2, is DSGVTQTPKHLITATGQRVTLRCSPRSGDLSVYWYQQSLDQGLQFLIQYYNGEERAKGNILERFSAQQFPDLHSELNLSSLELGDSALYFCASSSSRGQGAYGYTFGSGTRLTVV.

This clonotype was seen repeatedly, ten times or more. V usage is TRBV5-1 and J usage is TRBJ2-1; the D call may be TRBD1 or TRBD2 (6 bases each). This CDR3 contains 15 residues. CDR1 SGHRS and CDR2 YFSETQ come from the germline V gene. V was pared by 5 bases and J by 2 bases, with 14 bases between. CDR3 loop: CASREGGVPYNEQFF. In DNA form, the CDR3 reads TGCGCCAGCAGAGAGGGGGGAGTGCCCTACAATGAGCAGTTCTTC.

This chain joins TRBV4-1 and TRBJ2-1; 9 nucleotides line up with TRBD2. V trimming: 3 bases; J trimming: 5 bases; junction bases outside the gene matches: 2. The CDR3 has 14 amino acids. The germline gives CDR1 MGHRA, CDR2 YSYEKL. The CDR3 DNA is TGCGCCAGCAGCCAGCGGGGGGGGGACAATGAGCAGTTCTTC. It translates to CASSQRGGDNEQFF.

The chain has TRBV7-9 and TRBJ2-5; 7 nucleotides line up with TRBD1. V dropped 4 bases and J dropped 1; count of bases not matched to a gene: 9. This CDR3 is built from 16 residues. The V gene's germline CDR1 is SEHNR and CDR2 FQNEAQ (reference sequence). Here the CDR3 reads CASSSSRQGRQETQYF. The CDR3 region has the DNA TGTGCCAGCAGCTCCTCTCGACAGGGACGCCAAGAGACCCAGTACTTC.

This clonotype was detected many times. The rearrangement uses TRBV6-1 and TRBJ2-5, with D possibly matching TRBD1 (6 bases). CDR1 and CDR2 (germline): MNHNS, SASEGT. The CDR3 contains 13 residues. V lost 10 bases, J lost 1 base, and 13 bases lay in between. Written as DNA, the CDR3 is TGTGCCACCACATGGGGGCTCCAAGAGACCCAGTACTTC. It specifies CATTWGLQETQYF.

The CDR3 is CSASSASGGYEQYF. In DNA form, the CDR3 reads TGCAGTGCTAGTTCAGCTAGCGGGGGTTACGAGCAGTACTTC. The chain is built from TRBV20-1 and TRBJ2-7; 10 nucleotides line up with TRBD2. The CDR3 is 14 amino acids. V shed 3 bases and J 4 bases; nucleotides not matched to a gene: 6. Germline CDR1 reads DFQATT; CDR2 reads SNEGSKA (reference sequence).

This clonotype showed up many times. The chain carries TRBV20-1 and TRBJ2-7; 7 bases fit TRBD1. CDR3 length: 15 amino acids. Per the germline V gene, CDR1 is DFQATT and CDR2 is SNEGSKA (reference sequence). Losses at the gene ends were 1 base for V and 2 bases for J; bases not matched to a gene: 8. The CDR3 nucleotides are TGCAGTGCTAGAGGGTGGGGGACAGAAGCCTACGAGCAGTACTTC. This encodes CSARGWGTEAYEQYF.

The rearrangement uses TRBV19 and TRBJ1-1, with D perhaps TRBD1 (5 bases). Per the germline V gene, CDR1 is LNHDA and CDR2 is SQIVND (reference sequence). This CDR3 region has 14 residues. Trimming removed 6 bases from V and 0 bases from J, with 11 bases in between. The CDR3 spells CASREGPMNTEAFF. The CDR3 bases are TGTGCCAGTAGGGAGGGACCGATGAACACTGAAGCTTTCTTT.

A few counts support this clonotype. The chain carries TRBV15 and TRBJ2-2; 10 bases fit TRBD1. The CDR3 runs to 17 residues. J lost 3 bases, V lost 0 bases, and 4 bases had no gene match. Germline values: CDR1 LNHNV, CDR2 YYDKDF (reference sequence). The CDR3 DNA is TGTGCCACCAGCAGAGATCAGGGACAGGGGTACACCGGGGAGCTGTTTTTT. Translation gives CATSRDQGQGYTGELFF.